These 30 T cell receptor beta chains were sequenced from one sample in a study of CD8 T cells in ankylosing spondylitis. Each CDR3 protein is one row after TCRdb ran MiXCR on the 5' RACE reads. Among fewer than 250,000 distinct CDR3 sequences listed, more than 9% were seen once. The sample taken for sequencing was blood, either unsorted or a sorted T cell fraction (not recorded which). Source of these receptors: a male donor with ankylosing spondylitis or in good health (not recorded which).

This clonotype was observed at least ten times. The chain uses TRBV9 and TRBJ2-7; D ambiguous. V was pared by 0 bases and J by 0 bases, with 10 bases between. CDR3 length: 15 amino acids. From germline, CDR1 is SGDLS and CDR2 YYNGEE. The DNA for the CDR3 is TGTGCCAGCAGCGTAGTAGCCGATAGCTCCTACGAGCAGTACTTC. Translation gives CASSVVADSSYEQYF.

This chain connects TRBV3-1 to TRBJ1-2; TRBD1 matches at 7 bases. Per germline, CDR1 LGHDT and CDR2 YNNKEL (reference sequence). With 2 bases clipped from V and 4 bases from J, the junction kept 1 base outside the gene matches. CDR3 size: 13 residues. This CDR3 reads CASSQWTGYGYTF. The DNA of the CDR3 is TGTGCCAGCAGCCAATGGACAGGCTATGGCTACACCTTC.

This clonotype came up many times. This chain links TRBV6-1 with TRBJ2-7, with 8 bases fitting TRBD1. In germline, CDR1 is MNHNS, CDR2 SASEGT. The CDR3 spans 15 residues. Unmatched junction bases numbered 14, after V lost 8 bases and J lost 5 bases. CDR3 nucleotide sequence: TGTGCCAGCGGCCGTCCGGACAGGGATTTTGACGAGCAGTACTTC. Its protein product is CASGRPDRDFDEQYF.

This clonotype was recorded many times. The chain couples TRBV5-6 to TRBJ1-4, with D perhaps matching TRBD1 (5 bases). CDR1 is SGHDT and CDR2 is YYEEEE in the germline V gene. V shed 1 base and J shed 8 bases, with 9 bases lying between them. The CDR3 has 13 amino acids. CDR3 bases: TGTGCCAGCAGCTTGACGGGGGTGGAAAAACTGTTTTTT. It specifies CASSLTGVEKLFF.

This clonotype was picked up many times. This chain connects TRBV5-6 to TRBJ1-1, with 12 positions matching TRBD1. This CDR3 contains 16 residues. Germline loops: CDR1 SGHDT, CDR2 YYEEEE. Germline trimming cut 4 bases from V and 5 bases from J; bases unmatched to any gene: 9. The CDR3 coding sequence is TGTGCCAGCAGCGCTGGGACAGGGGGCGCGGAAACTGAAGCTTTCTTT. It is translated as CASSAGTGGAETEAFF.

In this sample, this clonotype turned up many times. V usage is TRBV5-1 and J usage is TRBJ2-3; 7 nucleotides line up with TRBD1. The junction had 9 bases not matched to a gene; V was cut back by 3 bases and J by 2 bases. This CDR3 has 16 residues. Germline CDR1 and CDR2: SGHRS and YFSETQ. CDR3 region: CASSSGTGQDTDTQYF. The CDR3 DNA follows: TGCGCCAGCAGCTCGGGCACAGGACAGGACACAGATACGCAGTATTTT.

This clonotype was picked up many times. The chain combines TRBV14 with TRBJ2-7; a possible D gene is TRBD1 (5 bases). The length of the CDR3 is 15 residues. V lost 7 bases and J 2 bases, leaving 18 bases between the germline ends. Germline-derived CDR1 and CDR2 are SGHDN and FVKESK. The CDR3 sequence: CASNPGGAATYEQYF. As DNA, the CDR3 is TGTGCCAGCAATCCAGGTGGGGCGGCAACCTACGAGCAGTACTTC.

This clonotype was detected many times. This rearrangement joins TRBV7-9 to TRBJ2-3; 8 bases line up with TRBD2. There are 16 residues in the CDR3. In germline, CDR1 is SEHNR, CDR2 FQNEAQ (reference sequence). Trimming at V came to 4 bases and at J to 5 bases, leaving 11 bases not matched to a gene. The CDR3: CASSSILAGKGDTQYF. DNA of the CDR3: TGTGCCAGCAGCTCGATATTAGCGGGAAAGGGAGATACGCAGTATTTT.

This clonotype was observed many times. The gene calls are TRBV7-2 and TRBJ2-5; D not resolved. This CDR3 is 14 amino acids long. V lost 4 bases and J lost 5, with 14 bases in between. The germline V gene encodes CDR1 SGHTA and CDR2 FQGNSA. CDR3 loop: CASSYNVGSETQYF. Here the CDR3 DNA reads TGTGCCAGCAGCTACAACGTAGGCAGCGAGACCCAGTACTTC.

This clonotype was detected many times. V is TRBV5-1 and J is TRBJ2-6; D unclear. This CDR3 comprises 15 residues. V was shortened by 1 base and J by 0 bases, with 5 bases between the two germline ends. The V gene's germline CDR1 is SGHRS and CDR2 YFSETQ. The CDR3 sequence: CASSLTDSGANVLTF. The DNA of the CDR3 is TGCGCCAGCAGCTTGACCGACTCTGGGGCCAACGTCCTGACTTTC.

CDR3 loop: CASSQAGGGADTQYF. DNA of the CDR3: TGTGCCAGCAGCCAAGCGGGAGGGGGGGCAGATACGCAGTATTTT. The rearrangement joins TRBV7-2 to TRBJ2-3, with TRBD2 matching 10 bases. Per germline, CDR1 SGHTA and CDR2 FQGNSA. V shed 5 bases, J shed 4 bases, and the junction held 6 bases outside the gene matches. The CDR3 is 15 amino acids. The variable domain in full, with the rest retrieved from reference TRBV7-2 and TRBJ2-3, is GAGVSQSPSNKVTEKGKDVELRCDPISGHTALYWYRQSLGQGLEFLIYFQGNSAPDKSGLPSDRFSAERTGGSVSTLTIQRTQQEDSAVYLCASSQAGGGADTQYFGPGTRLTVL.

This clonotype was seen more than once but under ten times. The chain carries TRBV7-9 and TRBJ2-1, with D maybe TRBD2 (5 bases). The CDR3 is 15 residues long. Germline V lookup: CDR1 SEHNR, CDR2 FQNEAQ (reference sequence). The V gene lost 1 base and the J gene lost 3 bases, with 10 bases spanning the gap. Written as DNA, the CDR3 is TGTGCCAGCAGCTTAGTAGCGCTAGGCTACAATGAGCAGTTCTTC. Translated: CASSLVALGYNEQFF.

This clonotype was seen at least ten times. The V and J genes are TRBV2 and TRBJ1-5; D might be TRBD1 (6 bases). The length of the CDR3 is 15 residues. CDR1 and CDR2 from the germline V gene are SNHLY and FYNNEI. Trimming left V 7 bases short and J 4 bases short, with 17 bases between. CDR3 nucleotide sequence: TGTGCCAGCACCCGAAGGGGGATCGGGAATCAGCCCCAGCATTTT. It specifies CASTRRGIGNQPQHF.

This clonotype was observed a handful of times. V is TRBV4-1 and J is TRBJ1-1; the match to TRBD1 covers 7 bases. Germline CDR1 and CDR2: MGHRA and YSYEKL. The CDR3 consists of 15 residues. Trimming removed 0 bases from V and 5 bases from J; junction bases left unmatched: 6. The CDR3 DNA follows: TGCGCCAGCAGCCAAGAGGGGACAGTTGAAACTGAAGCTTTCTTT. It yields the protein CASSQEGTVETEAFF.

This rearrangement joins TRBV20-1 to TRBJ1-3; no clear D. V lost 4 bases, J lost 4 bases, and 11 bases lay in between. Germline-derived CDR1 and CDR2 are DFQATT and SNEGSKA (reference sequence). There are 13 residues in the CDR3. CDR3: CSATSPGGNTIYF. DNA for the CDR3: TGCAGTGCTACCTCCCCGGGCGGAAACACCATATATTTT.

This sequence joins TRBV4-1 and TRBJ2-1; D might be TRBD2 (5 bases). Germline CDR1 is MGHRA and CDR2 is YSYEKL. CDR3 length: 18 amino acids. V was cut by 1 base and J by 6 bases, with 22 bases left in between. Here the CDR3 reads CASSQAGRLGFGPNEQFF. In DNA form, the CDR3 reads TGCGCCAGCAGCCAAGCGGGGAGATTGGGGTTCGGGCCCAATGAGCAGTTCTTC.

With respect to this clonotype: The junction differs from germline at one of its ends, possibly a read error. The V gene is TRBV9, the J gene TRBJ1-2; D is uncertain. The CDR3 loop spans 18 amino acids. Germline V gives CDR1 SGDLS, CDR2 YYNGEE. CDR3 sequence reads: CVSSVGYSTAQRNYGYTF. For the CDR3, the DNA is TGTGTCAGCAGCGTCGGATACTCGACGGCCCAAAGGAACTATGGCTACACCTTC.

This clonotype has ten or more counts. The rearrangement uses TRBV30 and TRBJ1-1; possible D gene TRBD1, 5 bases. CDR1 and CDR2 from the germline V gene are GTSNPN and SVGIG (reference sequence). This CDR3 spans 15 amino acids. V lost 4 bases to trimming and J lost 1 base, with 16 bases between them. The CDR3 DNA follows: TGTGCCTGGACCCCCTTCGGCGGGGGGAACACTGAAGCTTTCTTT. This translates into CAWTPFGGGNTEAFF. The full variable domain, in which reference TRBV30 and TRBJ1-1 provide the parts outside the CDR3, is SQTIHQWPATLVQPVGSPLSLECTVEGTSNPNLYWYRQAAGRGLQLLFYSVGIGQISSEVPQNLSASRPQDRQFILSSKKLLLSDSGFYLCAWTPFGGGNTEAFFGQGTRLTVV.

J is TRBJ1-5 and V is TRBV20-1; unclear D gene. Germline values: CDR1 DFQATT, CDR2 SNEGSKA (reference sequence). This CDR3 comprises 15 residues. The DNA of the CDR3 is TGCTCCTGCGGCCAGGCGAAGGTCGAGAAGCAGCCCCAGCATTTT. Translated: CSCGQAKVEKQPQHF.

This clonotype was seen many times. The V gene is TRBV29-1, the J gene TRBJ1-2; tentatively, D is TRBD1 (5 bases). The CDR3 totals 13 residues. V was cut by 0 bases and J by 8 bases, with 13 bases left in between. From germline, CDR1 is SQVTM and CDR2 ANQGSEA. As DNA, the CDR3 is TGCAGCGTTGAAGATCGGTCCCGGGGCGGCTACACCTTC. Protein product: CSVEDRSRGGYTF.

This clonotype was seen many times. CDR3 protein: CASSLQTGDTQYF. CDR3 DNA: TGTGCCAGCAGTTTACAAACAGGGGATACGCAGTATTTT. V and J are TRBV12-3 or TRBV12-4 and TRBJ2-3, with a possible D match to TRBD1 (6 bases). This CDR3 spans 13 amino acids. The ends were cut back, 2 bases at V and 6 bases at J, with 9 bases in the middle.

This clonotype appeared many times. The V call is TRBV29-1, the J call TRBJ1-2; D may be TRBD1 (5 bases). Germline V gene data show CDR1 as SQVTM and CDR2 as ANQGSEA. Trimming pared 3 bases from V and 4 bases from J, leaving 9 bases between. The CDR3 contains 12 residues. CDR3 residues: CSVEPGLYGYTF. For the CDR3, the DNA is TGCAGCGTTGAGCCAGGGCTCTATGGCTACACCTTC.

This clonotype was observed at least ten times. V is TRBV10-1 and J is TRBJ2-7, with 9 bases lining up with TRBD1. Germline trimming cut 7 bases from V and 1 base from J; bases unmatched to any gene: 5. This CDR3 region has 14 residues. Germline loops: CDR1 WNHNN, CDR2 SYGVQD (reference sequence). CDR3 sequence reads: CASKRDRASYEQYF. The CDR3, as DNA: TGCGCCAGCAAACGGGACAGGGCTTCCTACGAGCAGTACTTC.

This clonotype has a count of ten or more. The chain has TRBV20-1 and TRBJ2-1; D perhaps matches TRBD2 (5 bases). Germline V gene lookup returns CDR1 DFQATT and CDR2 SNEGSKA (reference sequence). Trimming removed 4 bases from V and 7 bases from J, with 17 bases in between. The CDR3 extends over 14 amino acids. CDR3 protein: CSATELGGSNEQFF. The CDR3 coding sequence is TGCAGTGCTACTGAGCTTGGAGGTTCAAATGAGCAGTTCTTC.

There are many counts of this clonotype. V gene TRBV20-1 combines with J gene TRBJ2-2; D is perhaps TRBD1 (6 bases). The CDR3 length is 14 residues. Trimming left V 1 base short and J 4 bases short, with 10 bases between. The germline V gene has CDR1 DFQATT and CDR2 SNEGSKA (reference sequence). CDR3 in DNA: TGCAGTGCTAGAGCACCAGGGGTCACCGGGGAGCTGTTTTTT. The encoded protein is CSARAPGVTGELFF.

On this clonotype: Being one base from a much bigger clone, this may be a read error. As the CDR3 is not closed by the conserved phenylalanine or tryptophan, this likely results from a read error. This chain joins TRBV30 and TRBJ2-5, with 12 bases identical to TRBD2. This CDR3 is built from 15 residues. J gave up 4 bases and V 3 bases, and 6 bases lay outside the gene matches. Germline V gene lookup returns CDR1 GTSNPN and CDR2 SVGIG (reference sequence). The CDR3 region has the DNA TGTGCCTGGAGGCGACTAGCGGGAGCTGGAGAGACCCAGTACCTC. It encodes CAWRRLAGAGETQYL.

This clonotype was observed at least ten times. The chain links TRBV4-2 to TRBJ2-3; the match to TRBD2 covers 9 bases. V was pared by 0 bases and J by 7 bases, with 8 bases of the junction left unmatched. This CDR3 is 16 amino acids long. The germline CDR1 and CDR2 sequences are LGHNA and YNFKEQ. The CDR3 loop is CASSQDLAGGSNTQYF. Written as DNA, the CDR3 is TGTGCCAGCAGCCAAGATCTCGCGGGGGGGTCCAATACGCAGTATTTT.

This clonotype was counted many times. The rearrangement joins TRBV3-1 to TRBJ2-7, with D unclear. This CDR3 comprises 14 residues. V was shortened by 5 bases and J by 4 bases, with 15 bases between the two germline ends. From germline, CDR1 is LGHDT and CDR2 YNNKEL (reference sequence). The CDR3 sequence: CASSAGWRNYEQYF. CDR3 nucleotide sequence: TGTGCCAGCAGCGCCGGCTGGCGGAATTACGAGCAGTACTTC.

The chain joins TRBV7-9 to TRBJ1-5; D perhaps matches TRBD1 (6 bases). This CDR3 region has 14 residues. With 5 bases removed from V and 4 bases from J, the gap between germline ends came to 12 bases. The germline CDR1 and CDR2 sequences are SEHNR and FQNEAQ (reference sequence). The CDR3 nucleotides are TGTGCCAGCAGCCCCGGGGGCGGTAATCAGCCCCAGCATTTT. This sequence encodes CASSPGGGNQPQHF.

This clonotype showed up many times. The chain has TRBV7-8 and TRBJ2-7; D not resolved. Trimming removed 4 bases from V and 2 bases from J, with 24 bases in between. CDR1 is SGHVS, CDR2 FQNEAQ, per germline. The CDR3 runs 18 residues. The CDR3 DNA reads TGTGCCAGCAGCTCTGGAAGACTTCCGACTCCAGAAGCCTACGAGCAGTACTTC. This encodes CASSSGRLPTPEAYEQYF.